This T cell receptor beta chain was captured in a study of T-cell reconstitution after alpha-beta-depleted transplantation in children. Unique molecular identifiers were incorporated when the TCRbeta library was constructed. TCRdb analysed the PCR reads with MiXCR anew, one entry per CDR3 protein. This sample yields about 240,000 distinct CDR3 sequences, of which around 25% are seen a single time; over 2.5% belongs to the top ten. This CDR3 comprises 16 residues. Trimming stripped 3 bases from V and 3 bases from J, with 12 bases between. In germline, CDR1 is SEHNR, CDR2 FQNEAQ (reference sequence). Findings and limits, study-wide: Where some patients showed high TCRbeta diversity at day 60, it came from recipient T cells and thymic progenitors that had survived. T cells produced anew were the main source of T-cell counts and diversity one year after transplant.

With respect to this clonotype: Its specificity is unknown.

The TCR originated in a girl aged 2-10 years with Fanconi anemia, due to receive a stem cell transplant. The sample in question was PBMCs, obtained before TCRalphabeta/CD19-depleted stem cell transplant. This rearrangement joins TRBV7-9 to TRBJ2-6, with D maybe TRBD2 (6 bases). CDR3 sequence (DNA): TGTGCCAGCAGCTTCCCGGCGGGGCTTGGGGCCAACGTCCTGACTTTC. Protein: CASSFPAGLGANVLTF.